The 6 T cell receptor beta chains listed next were all sequenced from one sample in a study of cytomegalovirus exposure and HLA in healthy donors. PCR amplification relied on 60 Vbeta primers (plus 13 Jbeta primers). Libraries were prepared by immunoSEQ multiplex PCR; TCRdb keeps only in-frame clonotypes and omits some of them. The profile covers 100,000 to 150,000 clones, with about 86% appearing a single time and 4% to 6.5% taken by the ten largest. The sequenced sample consisted of PBMCs. These TCRs come from a woman aged 30 to 39 in good health and CMV-seronegative.

This chain links TRBV28 with TRBJ2-7, with D perhaps matching TRBD2 (5 bases). Germline CDR1 is MDHEN and CDR2 is SYDVKM. The length of the CDR3 is 14 residues. Between the trimmed V and J ends, which lost 2 bases and 2 bases, there was a span of 10 bases. The CDR3 region has the DNA TGTGCCAGCAGTTTAGCGGGCAGGACCTACGAGCAGTACTTC. It codes for CASSLAGRTYEQYF.

The chain combines TRBV5-6 with TRBJ2-5; a possible D gene is TRBD1 (6 bases). The V and J ends lost 0 bases and 2 bases respectively, with 17 bases between them. The CDR3 is made up of 17 amino acids. Germline V gene data show CDR1 as SGHDT and CDR2 as YYEEEE. CDR3 nucleotide sequence: TGTGCCAGCAGCTTGGGGGTCGAGGGGGTAATTCAAGAGACCCAGTACTTC. Translated, it gives CASSLGVEGVIQETQYF.

The gene calls are TRBV29-1 and TRBJ1-2; D call uncertain. Germline CDR1 and CDR2: SQVTM and ANQGSEA. The CDR3 spans 13 residues. Trimming left V 5 bases short and J 4 bases short, with 14 bases between. DNA for the CDR3: TGCAGCGTTCTCAATTCAGATGGCTATGGCTACACCTTC. Translated: CSVLNSDGYGYTF.

The genes are TRBV7-8 and TRBJ1-5, with a weak D call TRBD1 (6 bases). The CDR3 contains 13 residues. From germline, CDR1 is SGHVS and CDR2 FQNEAQ. V was pared by 4 bases and J by 5 bases, with 9 bases between. For the CDR3, the DNA is TGTGCCAGCAGCTCCAGGGGTGATCAGCCCCAGCATTTT. This encodes CASSSRGDQPQHF.

This chain joins TRBV6-5 and TRBJ1-2, with TRBD1 matching over 7 bases. CDR1 is MNHEY, CDR2 SVGAGI, per germline. Unmatched junction bases numbered 5, after V lost 3 bases and J lost 4 bases. The CDR3 sequence is 14 residues long. The CDR3 spells CASSYRDSSYGYTF. The DNA of the CDR3 is TGTGCCAGCAGTTATAGGGACAGCTCCTATGGCTACACCTTC.

This clone was recorded once. This chain connects TRBV5-1 to TRBJ2-1; a weak D match, TRBD1 (6 bases). This CDR3 region has 16 residues. Trimming stripped 4 bases from V and 3 bases from J, with 17 bases between. Germline V CDR1 and CDR2: SGHRS, YFSETQ. The CDR3 loop reads CASSVAGQQHYNEQFF. CDR3 DNA: TGCGCCAGCAGCGTGGCAGGACAGCAGCACTACAATGAGCAGTTCTTC.